This entry lists 16 T cell receptor beta chains sequenced from one sample in a study of T cells in localized non-small cell lung cancer. The table came from immunoSEQ multiplex PCR; TCRdb's copy has only in-frame clones and leaves some out. The data show around 11,000 clones, 25% to 30% seen once. The sample consisted of lung tumor tissue, taken before any cancer treatment. Receptors were obtained from a man aged 40-75 years with stage I lung adenocarcinoma.

The V call is TRBV9, the J call TRBJ2-6; the D is unclear. V shed 5 bases and J shed 0 bases, with 9 bases lying between them. The CDR3 spans 15 residues. CDR1 is SGDLS, CDR2 YYNGEE, per germline. CDR3 residues: CASSSQDSGANVLTF. The CDR3 DNA is TGTGCCAGCAGTTCCCAGGACTCTGGGGCCAACGTCCTGACTTTC.

This chain uses TRBV12-5 with TRBJ1-5; D uncertain. Per germline, CDR1 LGHNT and CDR2 FRNRAP. The CDR3 is 15 amino acids. DNA for the CDR3: TGTGCCAGCACCAAAGCGGGGTATAGCAATCAGCCCCAGCATTTT. Translated, it gives CASTKAGYSNQPQHF.

This clone is classed as medium-sized (0.01 to 0.1%). The genes are TRBV6-8 and TRBJ1-4; D may be TRBD1 (6 bases). The germline V gene encodes CDR1 MNHGY and CDR2 SAAAGT. The ends were cut back, 6 bases at V and 8 bases at J, with 16 bases in the middle. The CDR3 contains 14 residues. In DNA, the CDR3 is TGTGCCAGCAGCCTAGGGGGGTTTGGAGAAAAACTGTTTTTT. It yields the protein CASSLGGFGEKLFF.

The chain has TRBV6-8 and TRBJ2-7; D is possibly TRBD2 (7 bases). Deletions cut 2 bases from V and 2 bases from J, with 19 bases between. Germline CDR1 MNHGY, CDR2 SAAAGT. The CDR3 consists of 17 residues. CDR3 in amino acids: CASSYQFTGGQPYEQYF. The CDR3 DNA is TGTGCCAGCAGTTACCAATTCACCGGGGGGCAGCCCTACGAGCAGTACTTC.

This clone was observed at least ten times. The V and J genes are TRBV11-3 and TRBJ2-1, with TRBD2 matching 11 bases. Unmatched junction bases numbered 12, after V lost 5 bases and J lost 0 bases. The CDR3 has 19 amino acids. Germline values: CDR1 SGHNT, CDR2 YENEEA. CDR3 region: CASSPRLAGPLSSYNEQFF. In nucleotides, the CDR3 is TGTGCCAGCAGCCCTCGACTAGCGGGGCCCCTGAGCTCCTACAATGAGCAGTTCTTC.

This rearrangement joins TRBV30 to TRBJ2-7; D may be TRBD1 (6 bases). The germline V gene encodes CDR1 GTSNPN and CDR2 SVGIG (reference sequence). The CDR3 has 13 amino acids. V was trimmed by 3 bases and J by 3 bases, leaving 12 bases between them. Here the CDR3 reads CAWSDADSYEQYF. In DNA, the CDR3 is TGTGCCTGGAGCGACGCGGACAGCTACGAGCAGTACTTC.

The table lists this clone with a few counts. The chain recombines TRBV11-3 with TRBJ2-7, with D perhaps TRBD1 or TRBD2 (5 bases each). Trimming shortened V by 1 base and J by 2 bases, and 9 bases separated the two germline ends. The CDR3 totals 14 residues. Germline-derived CDR1 and CDR2 are SGHNT and YENEEA. Written as DNA, the CDR3 is TGTGCCAGCAGCTTAGGAGGGGCTACCTACGAGCAGTACTTC. Translation gives CASSLGGATYEQYF.

This clone was found a few times. The gene calls are TRBV16 and TRBJ1-2; the D is unclear. Between the trimmed V and J ends, which lost 1 base and 8 bases, there was a span of 11 bases. From germline, CDR1 is KGHSY and CDR2 FQNENV. The CDR3 runs to 13 residues. The CDR3 reads CASSQFGGRGYTF. For the CDR3, the DNA is TGTGCCAGCAGCCAATTTGGAGGGAGGGGCTACACCTTC.

V usage is TRBV5-1 and J usage is TRBJ2-1; D is possibly TRBD1 or TRBD2 (5 bases each). Looked up from germline, CDR1 is SGHRS and CDR2 is YFSETQ. The CDR3 extends over 15 amino acids. Trimming shortened V by 4 bases and J by 2 bases, and 13 bases separated the two germline ends. This chain's CDR3 is CASSGSGTPYNEQFF. CDR3 sequence (DNA): TGCGCCAGCAGCGGATCAGGGACCCCCTACAATGAGCAGTTCTTC.

This chain connects TRBV11-3 to TRBJ2-2; D not certain. V lost 1 base to trimming and J lost 2 bases, with 8 bases between them. The CDR3 extends over 15 amino acids. Germline lookup yields CDR1 SGHNT and CDR2 YENEEA. The CDR3 here is CASSLVTFNTGELFF. The CDR3 region has the DNA TGTGCCAGCAGCTTAGTGACTTTTAACACCGGGGAGCTGTTTTTT. Full variable domain (rest looked up from reference TRBV11-3 and TRBJ2-2): EAGVVQSPRYKIIEKKQPVAFWCNPISGHNTLYWYLQNLGQGPELLIRYENEEAVDDSQLPKDRFSAERLKGVDSTLKIQPAELGDSAVYLCASSLVTFNTGELFFGEGSRLTVL.

The chain's CDR3 is CASSQSAGGLRGVGELFF. CDR3 DNA: TGTGCCAGCAGCCAATCGGCGGGGGGCCTCCGTGGGGTCGGGGAGCTGTTTTTT. The chain carries TRBV14 and TRBJ2-2, with 8 bases matching TRBD2. The V gene end was trimmed by 2 bases and the J gene end by 7 bases; junction bases not matched to a gene: 15. This CDR3 has 18 residues. The germline V gene has CDR1 SGHDN and CDR2 FVKESK.

This clone has a handful of counts. This CDR3 reads CASSAAGFTDTQYF. Written as DNA, the CDR3 is TGTGCCAGCAGTGCAGCGGGGTTCACAGATACGCAGTATTTT. V usage is TRBV6-8 and J usage is TRBJ2-3; 7 bases are a match to TRBD2. Germline CDR1 and CDR2: MNHGY and SAAAGT. There are 14 residues in the CDR3. After removal of 5 bases from V and 2 bases from J, the junction contained 4 bases not matched to a gene.

The rearrangement uses TRBV5-1 and TRBJ2-7, with 7 bases lining up with TRBD1. Germline V gene data show CDR1 as SGHRS and CDR2 as YFSETQ. The CDR3 consists of 14 residues. V dropped 3 bases and J dropped 3; count of bases not matched to a gene: 6. Here the CDR3 DNA reads TGCGCCAGCAGCTCAAACAGGGGATACTACGAGCAGTACTTC. Translating it yields CASSSNRGYYEQYF.

This chain uses TRBV19 with TRBJ2-5, with D unclear. Germline V CDR1 and CDR2: LNHDA, SQIVND (reference sequence). V shed 0 bases and J shed 5 bases, with 7 bases lying between them. CDR3 length equals 13 residues. CDR3 sequence (DNA): TGTGCCAGTAGTATAGATCTCCTGGAGACCCAGTACTTC. This gives the protein CASSIDLLETQYF.

This clone came up a few times. The chain couples TRBV7-6 to TRBJ1-2; 10 nucleotides align to TRBD1. V was clipped by 9 bases and J by 4 bases; unmatched bases: 14. The CDR3 is 16 amino acids. CDR1 and CDR2 from the germline V gene are SGHVS and FNYEAQ. The CDR3 nucleotides are TGTGCCAGAAGCATAGGACAGGGGGTTCGATTCTATGGCTACACCTTC. This sequence encodes CARSIGQGVRFYGYTF.

Written as DNA, the CDR3 is TGTGCCAGCAGCTTAGTAGCGGGAAATAATTCACCCCTCCACTTT. As protein: CASSLVAGNNSPLHF. This sequence joins TRBV11-3 and TRBJ1-6; D unclear. Germline V gene lookup returns CDR1 SGHNT and CDR2 YENEEA. This CDR3 has 15 residues. Trimming stripped 1 base from V and 5 bases from J, with 9 bases between.